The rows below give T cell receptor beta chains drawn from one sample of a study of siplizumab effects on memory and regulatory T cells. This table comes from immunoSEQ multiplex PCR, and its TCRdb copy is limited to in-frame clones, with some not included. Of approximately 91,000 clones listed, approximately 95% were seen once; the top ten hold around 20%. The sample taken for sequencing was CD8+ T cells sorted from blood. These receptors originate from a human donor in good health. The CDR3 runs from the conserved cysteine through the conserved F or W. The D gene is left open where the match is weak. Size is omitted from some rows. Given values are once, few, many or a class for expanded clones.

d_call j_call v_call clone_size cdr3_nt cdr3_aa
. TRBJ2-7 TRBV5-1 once TGCGCCAGCAGCTTGGCCTTGCCAGACTACGAGCAGTACTTC CASSLALPDYEQYF
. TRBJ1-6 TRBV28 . TGTGCCAGCAGCCAAGTCGACATACTAGATAATTCACCCCTCCACTTT CASSQVDILDNSPLHF
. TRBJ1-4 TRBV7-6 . TGTGCCAGCAGCCCCCCATGGGGGGAAACTAATGAAAAACTGTTTTTT CASSPPWGETNEKLFF
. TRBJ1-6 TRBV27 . TGTGCCAGCACCTTTAAGGTCACGTATAATTCACCCCTCCACTTT CASTFKVTYNSPLHF
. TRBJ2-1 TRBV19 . TGTGCCAGTAGCAATAACGGACTGACCGCTGGCGATGAGCAGTTCTTC CASSNNGLTAGDEQFF
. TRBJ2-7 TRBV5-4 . TGTGCCAGCAGCTTGGCGGGGCGCCCTGGGGACGAGCAGTACTTC CASSLAGRPGDEQYF
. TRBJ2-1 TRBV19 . TGTGCCAGTAGGGGGCCCCGAAATGAGCAGTTCTTC CASRGPRNEQFF
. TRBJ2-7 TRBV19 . TGTGCCAGTTCTCCCAGGGGTCTCTCCTACGAGCAGTACTTC CASSPRGLSYEQYF
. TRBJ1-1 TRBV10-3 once TGTGCCATCGGGACGGTGAACACTGAAGCTTTCTTT CAIGTVNTEAFF
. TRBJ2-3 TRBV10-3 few TGTGCCATCAGTCAAACTATCGGGACCGCGGACACAGATACGCAGTATTTT CAISQTIGTADTDTQYF
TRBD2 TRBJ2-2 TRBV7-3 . TGTGCCAGCAGCCCTGTAGCGGGAGTTAATGCCGGGGAGCTGTTTTTT CASSPVAGVNAGELFF
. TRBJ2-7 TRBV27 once TGTGCCAGCAGTCCCAGACAGAGCTCCTACGAGCAGTACTTC CASSPRQSSYEQYF
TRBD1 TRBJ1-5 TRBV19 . TGTGCCAGTAGTATCTGGACAGGGGGCGGTCAGCCCCAGCATTTT CASSIWTGGGQPQHF
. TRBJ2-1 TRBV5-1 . TGCGCCAGCAGCTTGATCCTCGATGAGCAGTTCTTC CASSLILDEQFF
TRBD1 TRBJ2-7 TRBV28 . TGTGCCAGCAGTAGACGTACCGGGACAGCTTACGAGCAGTACTTC CASSRRTGTAYEQYF
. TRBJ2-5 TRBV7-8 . TGTGCCAGCAGCTTAGAGGGGATTCAAGAGACCCAGTACTTC CASSLEGIQETQYF
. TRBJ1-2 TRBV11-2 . TGTGCCAGCAGCTTAAGCACGACTTACTATGGCTACACCTTC CASSLSTTYYGYTF
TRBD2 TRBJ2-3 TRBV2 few TGTGCCGCCCACCCTGCGGGAGAGTGGGATACGCAGTATTTT CAAHPAGEWDTQYF
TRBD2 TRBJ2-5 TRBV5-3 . TGTGCCAGAATAAGTTCGCGCGAACGAAAGAGTCCTTGGGGCGGGAGGCAAGAGACCCAGTACTTC CARISSRERKSPWGGRQETQYF
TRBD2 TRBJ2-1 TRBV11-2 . TGTGCCAGCAGCAGTCTACTAGCGGGAGCGGAAAATGAGCAGTTCTTC CASSSLLAGAENEQFF
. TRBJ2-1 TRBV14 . TGTGCCAGCAGCCAAGATCCGCGGGGCAATGAGCAGTTCTTC CASSQDPRGNEQFF
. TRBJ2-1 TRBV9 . TGTGCCAGCAGCCCCGGCCGGCCCTACAATGAGCAGTTCTTC CASSPGRPYNEQFF
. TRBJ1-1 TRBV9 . TGTGCCAGCAGCGTAGGGGGCCAGATGAACACTGAAGCTTTCTTT CASSVGGQMNTEAFF
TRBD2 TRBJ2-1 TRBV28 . TGTGCCAGCAGAAACCTAGCGGGAGGACCCTACAATGAGCAGTTCTTC CASRNLAGGPYNEQFF
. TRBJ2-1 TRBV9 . TGTGCCAGCAGCGACACAGGCGCCCTCTCTAATGAGCAGTTCTTC CASSDTGALSNEQFF
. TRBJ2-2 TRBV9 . TGTGCCAGCAGCGCCCTTTTTTCGAACACCGGGGAGCTGTTTTTT CASSALFSNTGELFF
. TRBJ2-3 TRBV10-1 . TGCGCCAGCAGTGAGACCCCGGTGGGAGATACGCAGTATTTT CASSETPVGDTQYF
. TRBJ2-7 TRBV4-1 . TGCGCCAGCAGCCATCTAGCAGAAACCTACGAGCAGTACTTC CASSHLAETYEQYF
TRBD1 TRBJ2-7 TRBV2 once TGTGCCAGCAGTGACCGGACAGGGGGCGATGAGCAGTACTTC CASSDRTGGDEQYF
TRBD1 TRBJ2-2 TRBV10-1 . TGCGCCAGGGACAGGGGGCAGACCGGGGAGCTGTTTTTT CARDRGQTGELFF
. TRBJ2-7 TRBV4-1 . TGCGCCAGCAGCCAGCTAGACGCCTCCTACGAGCAGTACTTC CASSQLDASYEQYF
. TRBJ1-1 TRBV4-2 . TGTGCCAGCAGCCACCTACAGGGTGACACTGAAGCTTTCTTT CASSHLQGDTEAFF
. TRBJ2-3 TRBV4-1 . TGCGCCAGCAGCCAACGTTCTCTACAGCCAGATACGCAGTATTTT CASSQRSLQPDTQYF
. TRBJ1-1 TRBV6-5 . TGTGCCAGCAGCCCCGTCGATCGGAACACTGAAGCTTTCTTT CASSPVDRNTEAFF
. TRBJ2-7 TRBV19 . TGTGCCAGTAGTATCGTTTTTGGTGCCGGCGAGCAGTACTTC CASSIVFGAGEQYF
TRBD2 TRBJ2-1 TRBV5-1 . TGCGCCAGCAGCTTGGCTAGCGGGAGGGCCCCGGTCTTC CASSLASGRAPVF
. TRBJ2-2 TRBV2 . TGTGCCAGCAGCTCAGGGATAGGGACCGGGGAGCTGTTTTTT CASSSGIGTGELFF
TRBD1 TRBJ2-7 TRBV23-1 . TGCGCCAGCACCCCAAATATCGGGACAGGGACATACGAGCAGTACTTC CASTPNIGTGTYEQYF
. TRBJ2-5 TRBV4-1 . TGCGCCAGCAGCCATCGTGGGACACTCCAAGAGACCCAGTACTTC CASSHRGTLQETQYF
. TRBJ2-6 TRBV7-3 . TGTGCCAGCAGCTTACGGGCAGCTGGGGCCAACGTCCTGACTTTC CASSLRAAGANVLTF
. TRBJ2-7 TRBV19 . TGTGCCAGTAGTATGCGCTGGGGAGAGTTTTCCTACGAGCAGTACTTC CASSMRWGEFSYEQYF
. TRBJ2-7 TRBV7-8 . TGTGCCAGCAGTTGGAACTACGAGCAGTACTTC CASSWNYEQYF
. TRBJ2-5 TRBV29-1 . TGCAGCGGATTACAGGGTGAGGTATCAAACCAAGAGACCCAGTACTTC CSGLQGEVSNQETQYF